What follows is one T cell receptor (beta chain) and its context. Its target is not known. The assay was immunoSEQ multiplex PCR, and TCRdb's table has in-frame clones only and misses some. Of roughly 3,400 clones in the sample, around half were seen once. This sample is part of a study of coeliac disease. The CDR3 contains 14 residues. V was pared by 6 bases and J by 7 bases, with 18 bases between. Germline assignment: CDR1 MNHEY and CDR2 SVGAGI. Study results and limitations: Intraepithelial and lamina propria fractions were not highly pure.

The rearrangement links TRBV6-5 to TRBJ1-1; D may be TRBD1 (6 bases). The material sequenced was intraepithelial lymphocytes from the gut. The source of this sequence is a woman aged 70-85 years with celiac disease. This CDR3 is CASRYEAGDIEAFF. The CDR3 coding sequence is TGTGCCAGCAGGTACGAGGCAGGGGACATTGAAGCTTTCTTT.